A selection of T cell receptor beta chains follows, all from one sample in a study of shared clonotypes between healthy human individuals. Produced via immunoSEQ multiplex PCR; TCRdb's table is partial and in-frame only. The sample shows millions of clones, around nine tenths of them seen only once. Source material: naive CD4+ T cells sorted from blood. Every receptor here comes from a man between 18 and 29 years old in good health. Both conserved end residues are trimmed from each CDR3. A D gene is named only where the DNA matches it firmly. Rows may omit the clone size; those that give it use once, few, many or a size class.

CDR3 protein: SATHRGGYT
J gene: TRBJ1-2
clone size: once
V gene: TRBV20-1
D gene: TRBD1

CDR3 protein: ASSIDDNSPLH
J gene: TRBJ1-6
clone size: .
V gene: TRBV19
D gene: .

CDR3 protein: ASSSGGPYEQY
J gene: TRBJ2-7
clone size: .
V gene: TRBV11-2
D gene: TRBD1

CDR3 protein: ASRPLTGWNTEAF
J gene: TRBJ1-1
clone size: .
V gene: TRBV6-5
D gene: TRBD1

CDR3 protein: ASSGTYRVSPLH
J gene: TRBJ1-6
clone size: many
V gene: TRBV9
D gene: .

CDR3 protein: ASSQDLASGAIYNEQF
J gene: TRBJ2-1
clone size: .
V gene: TRBV4-3
D gene: TRBD2

CDR3 protein: ASSDPDLEQY
J gene: TRBJ2-7
clone size: .
V gene: TRBV2
D gene: .

CDR3 protein: ASSLFQLLAGGTGELF
J gene: TRBJ2-2
clone size: .
V gene: TRBV28
D gene: TRBD2

CDR3 protein: ASSTSEEDSPLH
J gene: TRBJ1-6
clone size: few
V gene: TRBV19
D gene: .

CDR3 protein: AISGPSLSSGDLRETQY
J gene: TRBJ2-5
clone size: .
V gene: TRBV10-3
D gene: TRBD2

CDR3 protein: ASRGGQHTEAF
J gene: TRBJ1-1
clone size: .
V gene: TRBV2
D gene: TRBD1

CDR3 protein: ASSWGGRGSP
J gene: TRBJ1-2
clone size: .
V gene: TRBV27
D gene: .

CDR3 protein: ASSPGGVEQY
J gene: TRBJ2-7
clone size: .
V gene: TRBV7-9
D gene: TRBD1

CDR3 protein: ASSPPGLAGPNEQF
J gene: TRBJ2-1
clone size: .
V gene: TRBV7-9
D gene: TRBD2

CDR3 protein: ASRTTGQGKNSPLH
J gene: TRBJ1-6
clone size: .
V gene: TRBV19
D gene: TRBD1

CDR3 protein: ASPPCPY
J gene: TRBJ2-5
clone size: .
V gene: TRBV12-5
D gene: .

CDR3 protein: ASSAGMAIVGPQH
J gene: TRBJ1-5
clone size: .
V gene: TRBV7-8
D gene: .

CDR3 protein: ASSQSGLAGSGNTQY
J gene: TRBJ2-3
clone size: .
V gene: TRBV4-2
D gene: TRBD2

CDR3 protein: ASIKDRDPSYEQY
J gene: TRBJ2-7
clone size: .
V gene: TRBV2
D gene: TRBD1

CDR3 protein: ASSPGPAESYEQY
J gene: TRBJ2-7
clone size: .
V gene: TRBV5-1
D gene: .

CDR3 protein: ASTVEKGHGYT
J gene: TRBJ1-2
clone size: .
V gene: TRBV6-6
D gene: .

CDR3 protein: ASSLVGTSNQPQH
J gene: TRBJ1-5
clone size: once
V gene: TRBV27
D gene: .

CDR3 protein: ASSPIQLTTGHEQF
J gene: TRBJ2-1
clone size: .
V gene: TRBV18
D gene: .

CDR3 protein: ASIEEVGSNEQF
J gene: TRBJ2-1
clone size: .
V gene: TRBV6-6
D gene: .

CDR3 protein: ASSLTGRETQY
J gene: TRBJ2-5
clone size: .
V gene: TRBV18
D gene: TRBD1

CDR3 protein: ATSRGQGKIYGYT
J gene: TRBJ1-2
clone size: .
V gene: TRBV15
D gene: TRBD1

CDR3 protein: ASSTGEHGYT
J gene: TRBJ1-2
clone size: .
V gene: TRBV6-5
D gene: .

CDR3 protein: ASVNPARKREKLF
J gene: TRBJ1-4
clone size: .
V gene: TRBV4-1
D gene: .

CDR3 protein: ASSQGGTLGNTIY
J gene: TRBJ1-3
clone size: .
V gene: TRBV14
D gene: .

CDR3 protein: ASSPPTPKSYEQY
J gene: TRBJ2-7
clone size: .
V gene: TRBV18
D gene: .

CDR3 protein: ASSLAGTGPYEQY
J gene: .
clone size: .
V gene: TRBV7-2
D gene: .

CDR3 protein: ASSVTSGGSATGELF
J gene: TRBJ2-2
clone size: .
V gene: TRBV9
D gene: TRBD1

CDR3 protein: ASSQDPLAGGPADTQY
J gene: TRBJ2-3
clone size: .
V gene: TRBV14
D gene: TRBD2

CDR3 protein: ASNDRALSEKLF
J gene: TRBJ1-4
clone size: .
V gene: TRBV19
D gene: TRBD1

CDR3 protein: ASSHQGTGVAF
J gene: TRBJ1-1
clone size: once
V gene: TRBV19
D gene: TRBD1

CDR3 protein: ASSVFQQANSPLH
J gene: TRBJ1-6
clone size: .
V gene: TRBV9
D gene: .

CDR3 protein: ASALPGLSYGYT
J gene: TRBJ1-2
clone size: .
V gene: TRBV6-1
D gene: .

CDR3 protein: ASTASQTANTGELF
J gene: TRBJ2-2
clone size: .
V gene: TRBV23-1
D gene: .

CDR3 protein: AISQLGQPNSPLH
J gene: TRBJ1-6
clone size: .
V gene: TRBV10-3
D gene: TRBD1

CDR3 protein: ASSLAFTLLAKNIQY
J gene: TRBJ2-4
clone size: .
V gene: TRBV7-2
D gene: .

CDR3 protein: ASSPLTGRVGQF
J gene: TRBJ2-1
clone size: .
V gene: TRBV18
D gene: .

CDR3 protein: ASSVVGAGGANVLT
J gene: TRBJ2-6
clone size: .
V gene: TRBV9
D gene: .

CDR3 protein: ASSLQGQYQETQY
J gene: TRBJ2-5
clone size: .
V gene: TRBV7-8
D gene: TRBD1

CDR3 protein: ASSQVGQQETQY
J gene: TRBJ2-5
clone size: .
V gene: TRBV4-1
D gene: TRBD1

CDR3 protein: ASTREQGRNSPLH
J gene: TRBJ1-6
clone size: .
V gene: TRBV2
D gene: .

CDR3 protein: ASSSRTVNTEAF
J gene: TRBJ1-1
clone size: .
V gene: TRBV4-3
D gene: .

CDR3 protein: ASSLGGANSYNEQF
J gene: TRBJ2-1
clone size: .
V gene: TRBV5-1
D gene: .

CDR3 protein: ASSLDGGATDTQY
J gene: TRBJ2-3
clone size: .
V gene: TRBV11-3
D gene: TRBD2

CDR3 protein: ASSPVGTRTNEQF
J gene: TRBJ2-1
clone size: .
V gene: TRBV28
D gene: TRBD2